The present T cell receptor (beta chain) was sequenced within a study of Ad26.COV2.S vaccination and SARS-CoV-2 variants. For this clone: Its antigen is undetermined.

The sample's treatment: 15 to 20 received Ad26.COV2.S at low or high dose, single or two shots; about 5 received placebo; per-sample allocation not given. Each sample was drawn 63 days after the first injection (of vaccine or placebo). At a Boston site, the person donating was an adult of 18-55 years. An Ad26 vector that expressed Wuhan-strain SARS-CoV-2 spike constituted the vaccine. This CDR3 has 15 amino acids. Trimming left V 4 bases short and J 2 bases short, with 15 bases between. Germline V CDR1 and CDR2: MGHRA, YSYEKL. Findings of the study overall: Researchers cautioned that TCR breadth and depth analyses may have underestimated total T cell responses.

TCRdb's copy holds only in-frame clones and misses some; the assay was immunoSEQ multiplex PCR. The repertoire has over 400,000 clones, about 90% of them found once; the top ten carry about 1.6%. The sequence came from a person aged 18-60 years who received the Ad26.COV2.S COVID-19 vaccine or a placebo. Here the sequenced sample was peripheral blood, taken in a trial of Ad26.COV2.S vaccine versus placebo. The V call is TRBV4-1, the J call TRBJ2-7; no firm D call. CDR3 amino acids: CASSPLPGAPYEQYF. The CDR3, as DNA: TGCGCCAGCAGCCCATTACCCGGCGCGCCCTACGAGCAGTACTTC.